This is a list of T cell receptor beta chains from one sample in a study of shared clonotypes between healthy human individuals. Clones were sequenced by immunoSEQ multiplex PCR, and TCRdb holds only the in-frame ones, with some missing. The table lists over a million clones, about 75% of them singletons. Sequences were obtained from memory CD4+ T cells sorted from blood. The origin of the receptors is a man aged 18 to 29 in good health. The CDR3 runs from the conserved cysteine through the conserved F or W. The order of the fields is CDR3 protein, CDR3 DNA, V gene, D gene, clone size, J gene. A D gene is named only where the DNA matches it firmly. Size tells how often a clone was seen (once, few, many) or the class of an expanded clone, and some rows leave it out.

CASDVSNQPQHF	TGTGCCAGCGACGTTTCCAATCAGCCCCAGCATTTT	TRBV6-1	.	.	TRBJ1-5
CASSLNRDQPQHF	TGTGCCAGCAGCTTAAACAGGGATCAGCCCCAGCATTTT	TRBV7-2	.	.	TRBJ1-5
CASSITGWQREAFF	TGTGCCAGTAGTATTACGGGGTGGCAGAGAGAAGCTTTCTTT	TRBV19	.	.	TRBJ1-1
CASSLVGQLYNEQFF	TGCGCCAGCAGCTTGGTGGGCCAGCTCTACAATGAGCAGTTCTTC	TRBV5-1	.	few	TRBJ2-1
CASSPRGTSSYEQYF	TGTGCCAGCAGCCCGCGGGGGACTAGCTCCTACGAGCAGTACTTC	TRBV11-2	TRBD2	.	TRBJ2-7
CASSLEAGPTQYF	TGCGCCAGCAGCTTGGAAGCCGGACCGACGCAGTATTTT	TRBV5-1	.	few	TRBJ2-3
CASRREQGTGEKLFF	TGTGCCAGCAGGCGCGAACAGGGAACGGGTGAAAAACTGTTTTTT	TRBV7-8	.	.	TRBJ1-4
CSARSDTEAFF	TGCAGTGCTAGGTCCGACACTGAAGCTTTCTTT	TRBV20-1	.	.	TRBJ1-1
CASSYNYEQYF	TGTGCCAGCAGTTACAATTACGAGCAGTACTTC	TRBV6-5	.	.	TRBJ2-7
CASSLMGQGRYNEQFF	TGTGCCAGCAGCCTAATGGGACAGGGGAGATACAATGAGCAGTTCTTC	TRBV7-2	TRBD1	few	TRBJ2-1
CASSEPRTVGQPQHF	TGTGCCAGCAGTGAACCGAGGACAGTCGGACAGCCCCAGCATTTT	TRBV6-1	.	.	TRBJ1-5
CASSEAGAGVYNEQFF	TGTGCCAGCAGTGAAGCAGGAGCGGGAGTTTACAATGAGCAGTTCTTC	TRBV6-1	TRBD2	.	TRBJ2-1
CAWSESPTYEQYF	TGTGCCTGGAGTGAGTCCCCTACCTACGAGCAGTACTTC	TRBV30	.	.	TRBJ2-7
CASMTTGDGANVLTF	TGCGCCAGTATGACAACAGGGGATGGGGCCAACGTCCTGACTTTC	TRBV5-1	TRBD1	.	TRBJ2-6
CATSRWDSLNTEAFF	TGTGCCACCAGCAGATGGGACAGCTTGAACACTGAAGCTTTCTTT	TRBV15	TRBD1	.	TRBJ1-1
CASSRTGFDTEAFF	TGTGCCAGCTCTCGGACAGGGTTTGACACTGAAGCTTTCTTT	TRBV2	TRBD1	.	TRBJ1-1
CASSQGRGSSVDGYTF	TGTGCCAGCAGTCAGGGCAGGGGGTCTTCGGTCGATGGCTACACCTTC	TRBV7-2	TRBD1	.	TRBJ1-2
CSVGRGYTF	TGCAGTGTTGGGCGGGGGTACACCTTC	TRBV20-1	.	.	TRBJ1-2
CASSPTGQGGYGYTF	TGCGCCAGCAGCCCCACCGGACAGGGCGGCTATGGCTACACCTTC	TRBV5-1	TRBD1	few	TRBJ1-2
CAGTTRKTGNQPQHF	TGTGCCGGCACTACCAGGAAGACTGGCAATCAGCCCCAGCATTTT	TRBV6-4	.	.	TRBJ1-5
CASRRAGVSQETQYF	TGTGCCAGCAGACGGGCGGGAGTTTCACAAGAGACCCAGTACTTC	TRBV6-6	TRBD2	.	TRBJ2-5
CASSPVASGDYEQYF	TGTGCCAGCTCACCCGTGGCTAGCGGGGACTACGAGCAGTACTTC	TRBV18	TRBD2	.	TRBJ2-7
CSVEEGGVPDTQYF	TGCAGCGTTGAGGAGGGAGGCGTCCCAGATACGCAGTATTTT	TRBV29-1	.	.	TRBJ2-3
CASSPDQGVPLHF	TGCGCCAGCAGCCCGGACCAGGGTGTACCCCTCCACTTT	TRBV5-1	.	.	TRBJ1-6
CASGTLAETQYF	TGTGCCAGCGGGACTCTTGCAGAGACCCAGTACTTC	TRBV19	.	.	TRBJ2-5
CASSQLGSNNEQFF	TGCGCCAGCAGCCAACTGGGGTCTAACAATGAGCAGTTCTTC	TRBV4-1	.	.	TRBJ2-1
CASSPGTSGNTIYF	TGTGCCAGCAGTCCCGGGACCTCTGGAAACACCATATATTTT	TRBV6-6	.	.	TRBJ1-3
CASSQVNALQYF	TGCGCCAGCAGCCAAGTAAATGCGTTGCAGTACTTC	TRBV4-1	.	.	TRBJ2-7
CAIAGQGYGYTF	TGTGCCATCGCGGGACAGGGCTATGGCTACACCTTC	TRBV10-3	TRBD1	.	TRBJ1-2
CASSLGGDYGYTF	TGCGCCAGCAGCTTGGGTGGAGACTATGGCTACACCTTC	TRBV5-1	.	.	TRBJ1-2
CASSEVDRSSYEQYF	TGTGCCAGCAGTGAAGTCGACAGGAGCTCCTACGAGCAGTACTTC	TRBV2	.	.	TRBJ2-7
CASSPRQQREKLFF	TGTGCCAGCAGCCCTAGACAGCAGCGGGAAAAACTGTTTTTT	TRBV27	.	.	TRBJ1-4
CASSLDGGSGYTF	TGCGCCAGCAGCTTGGATGGAGGGTCCGGCTACACCTTC	TRBV5-1	.	.	TRBJ1-2
CASSWAETQYF	TGTGCCAGCAGTTGGGCGGAGACCCAGTACTTC	TRBV6-6	.	few	TRBJ2-5
CASNDRGLNGYTF	TGTGCCAGCAATGACAGGGGTCTGAATGGCTACACCTTC	TRBV28	TRBD1	.	TRBJ1-2
CAWKIQSGANVLTF	TGTGCCTGGAAGATCCAGTCTGGGGCCAACGTCCTGACTTTC	TRBV30	.	many	TRBJ2-6
CASSVTTSGQETQYF	TGTGCCAGCAGCGTGACGACTAGCGGCCAAGAGACCCAGTACTTC	TRBV9	TRBD2	.	TRBJ2-5
CASSYSIARQETQYF	TGTGCCAGCAGTTACTCGATTGCCAGACAAGAGACCCAGTACTTC	TRBV6-5	.	many	TRBJ2-5
CASSLDSGNQPQHF	TGCGCCAGCAGCTTGGACAGTGGCAATCAGCCCCAGCATTTT	TRBV5-1	.	many	TRBJ1-5
CASSFGTTVGDTQYF	TGTGCCAGCAGCTTCGGGACAACTGTTGGGGATACGCAGTATTTT	TRBV5-4	.	.	TRBJ2-3
CASSDHRAGYTF	TGTGCCAGCAGTGATCACAGGGCTGGCTACACCTTC	TRBV2	.	.	TRBJ1-2
CAGAPSGGDYEQYF	TGTGCCGGGGCTCCGAGCGGGGGGGACTACGAGCAGTACTTC	TRBV28	TRBD2	.	TRBJ2-7
CASSERLNTGELFF	TGCGCCAGCAGTGAGAGGTTAAACACCGGGGAGCTGTTTTTT	TRBV10-1	.	many	TRBJ2-2
CASSQSLAGVTDTQYF	TGCGCCAGCAGCCAGAGCCTAGCGGGAGTAACAGATACGCAGTATTTT	TRBV4-1	TRBD2	.	TRBJ2-3
CASRRRTGANTGELFF	TGTGCCAGCAGACGACGGACAGGGGCGAACACCGGGGAGCTGTTTTTT	TRBV28	TRBD1	.	TRBJ2-2
CASNTRTGGINSPLHF	TGTGCCAGCAATACCCGGACAGGGGGGATTAATTCACCCCTCCACTTT	TRBV28	TRBD1	.	TRBJ1-6
CASSLATGRDQPQHF	TGCGCCAGCAGCTTGGCAACAGGGAGGGATCAGCCCCAGCATTTT	TRBV5-1	.	.	TRBJ1-5
CASSFVGGNAGNTIYF	TGCGCCAGCAGCTTTGTAGGGGGGAATGCTGGAAACACCATATATTTT	TRBV5-1	.	.	TRBJ1-3
CASSQDTERGGRETQYF	TGCGCCAGCAGCCAAGATACGGAGCGGGGGGGCAGGGAGACCCAGTACTTC	TRBV4-1	TRBD2	few	TRBJ2-5
CATTVRLMNTEAFF	TGTGCCACCACAGTGCGGTTAATGAACACTGAAGCTTTCTTT	TRBV30	.	.	TRBJ1-1